This TCR beta chain emerged from a study of OX40 agonist ivuxolimab in advanced cancers. Across the whole study: Three patients, one with hepatocellular carcinoma and two with cutaneous melanoma, responded partially.

Points from the study as a whole: CD8+ T cells (on average) carried more expanded clones than CD4+ T cells. The study observed clonal expansion of CD4+ and CD8+ blood T cells by week 6 at 0.1 to 3.0 mg/kg. At 0.1-3.0 mg/kg, partial responders had clonal expansion among the lowest observed.

With regard to this clone: Its antigen is currently unknown.

Clones were sequenced by immunoSEQ multiplex PCR, and TCRdb holds only the in-frame ones, with some missing. The sample has about 67,000 clones, about nine tenths seen once; the top ten hold around 2.2%. The sequence was collected from an adult with an advanced solid tumor such as melanoma, head and neck, liver or kidney cancer. The sequenced sample was CD4+ or CD8+ T cells sorted from blood, obtained in a trial of the OX40 agonist ivuxolimab.

The CDR3 DNA follows: TGTGCCAGCAGCTTAGGGGCCCTCAATGAGCAGTTCTTC. Encoded protein: CASSLGALNEQFF. The chain is built from TRBV7-9 and TRBJ2-1, with D uncertain. CDR3 length: 13 residues. CDR1 is SEHNR and CDR2 is FQNEAQ in the germline V gene (reference sequence). Between the trimmed V and J ends, which lost 1 base and 6 bases, there was a span of 7 bases.